This TCR beta chain derives from a study of T cell responses to AZD1222 COVID-19 vaccine. Sequencing used immunoSEQ multiplex PCR; TCRdb keeps in-frame clones, though not all of them. The top ten hold about 5% of the sample, which has around 120,000 clones, 85% to 95% seen once. Pooled together were second doses at about 4 or about 12 weeks. General study results and limits: AZD1222 recipients seropositive at baseline numbered only 5 to 7. Researchers report vaccine-associated CD4 TCRs spanning spike, with dominance at 160-218 and 743-854. Donors were largely white British and mainly female; clonal diversity was possibly underestimated.

Trimming took off 8 bases at V and 4 bases at J, with 20 bases between the two ends. Germline CDR1 MNHEY, CDR2 SVGAGI. The CDR3 extends over 15 amino acids. Details on this clone: Its antigen is not known.

The genes are TRBV6-5 and TRBJ1-1; weak D call: TRBD1 (6 bases). Sequencing was performed on peripheral blood, taken 28 days after the second AZD1222 dose. The TCR sequence derives from an adult who received the AZD1222 COVID-19 vaccine. The CDR3 coding sequence is TGTGCCAGCGCTTTGAAGGGGGGCGGGGGCACTGAAGCTTTCTTT. Translated, it gives CASALKGGGGTEAFF.